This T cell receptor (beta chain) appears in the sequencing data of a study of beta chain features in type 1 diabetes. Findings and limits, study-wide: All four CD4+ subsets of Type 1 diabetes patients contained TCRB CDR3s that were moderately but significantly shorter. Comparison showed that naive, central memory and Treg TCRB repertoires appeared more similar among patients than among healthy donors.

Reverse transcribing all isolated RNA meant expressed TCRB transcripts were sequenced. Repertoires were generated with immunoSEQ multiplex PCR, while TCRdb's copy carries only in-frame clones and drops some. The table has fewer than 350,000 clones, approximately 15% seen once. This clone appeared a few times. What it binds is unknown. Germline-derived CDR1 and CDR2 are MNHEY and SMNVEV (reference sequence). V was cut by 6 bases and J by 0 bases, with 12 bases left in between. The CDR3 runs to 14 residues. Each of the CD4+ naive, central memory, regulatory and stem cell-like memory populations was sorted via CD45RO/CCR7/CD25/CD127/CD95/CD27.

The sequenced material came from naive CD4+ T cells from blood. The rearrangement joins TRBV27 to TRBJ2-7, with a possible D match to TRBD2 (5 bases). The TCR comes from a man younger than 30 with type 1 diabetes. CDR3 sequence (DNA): TGTGCCAGCAGCCCCCTAGCCCACTCCTACGAGCAGTACTTC. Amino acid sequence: CASSPLAHSYEQYF.